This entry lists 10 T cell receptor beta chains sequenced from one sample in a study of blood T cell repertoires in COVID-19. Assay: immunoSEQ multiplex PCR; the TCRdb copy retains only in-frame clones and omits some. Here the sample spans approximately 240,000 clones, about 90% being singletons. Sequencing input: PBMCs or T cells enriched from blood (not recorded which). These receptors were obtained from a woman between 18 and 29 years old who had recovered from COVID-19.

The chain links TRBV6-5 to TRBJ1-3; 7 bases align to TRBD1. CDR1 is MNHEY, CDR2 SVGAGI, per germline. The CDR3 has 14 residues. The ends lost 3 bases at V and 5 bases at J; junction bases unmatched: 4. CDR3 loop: CASSYRTGRNTIYF. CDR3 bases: TGTGCCAGCAGTTATCGGACAGGTCGAAACACCATATATTTT.

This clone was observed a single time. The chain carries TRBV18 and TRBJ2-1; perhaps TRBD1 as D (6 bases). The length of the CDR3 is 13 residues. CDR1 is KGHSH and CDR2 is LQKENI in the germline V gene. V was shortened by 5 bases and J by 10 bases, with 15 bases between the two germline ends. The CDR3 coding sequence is TGTGCCAGCTCAGTCGCAGGGGCTCAAGAGCAGTTCTTC. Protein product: CASSVAGAQEQFF.

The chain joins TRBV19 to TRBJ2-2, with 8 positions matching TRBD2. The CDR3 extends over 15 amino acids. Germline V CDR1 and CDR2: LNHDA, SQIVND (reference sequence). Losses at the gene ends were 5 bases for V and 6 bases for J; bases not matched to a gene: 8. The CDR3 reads CASSLGLVRAGELFF. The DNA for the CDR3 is TGTGCCAGTAGTTTGGGACTAGTTAGGGCCGGGGAGCTGTTTTTT.

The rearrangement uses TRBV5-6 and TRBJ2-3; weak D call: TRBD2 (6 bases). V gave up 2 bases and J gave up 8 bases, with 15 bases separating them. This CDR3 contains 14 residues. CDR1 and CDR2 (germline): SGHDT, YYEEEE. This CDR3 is CASSFIGGSVTQYF. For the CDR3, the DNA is TGTGCCAGCAGCTTCATCGGGGGTAGTGTTACGCAGTATTTT.

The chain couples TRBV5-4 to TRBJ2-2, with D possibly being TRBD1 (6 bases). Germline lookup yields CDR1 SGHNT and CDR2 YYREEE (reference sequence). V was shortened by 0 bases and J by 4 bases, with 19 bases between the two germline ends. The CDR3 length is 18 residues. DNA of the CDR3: TGTGCCAGCAGCTTGGCCCCCGGAAGACAGGTCGGCACCGGGGAGCTGTTTTTT. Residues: CASSLAPGRQVGTGELFF.

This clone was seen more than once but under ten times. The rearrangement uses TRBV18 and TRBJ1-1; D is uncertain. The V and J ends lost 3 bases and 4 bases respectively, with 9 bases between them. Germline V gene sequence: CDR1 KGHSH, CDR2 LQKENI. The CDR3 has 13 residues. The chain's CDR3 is CASSPEQTTEAFF. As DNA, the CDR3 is TGTGCCAGCTCACCGGAACAGACCACTGAAGCTTTCTTT.

The CDR3 here is CASSDPGQGTGEQYF. The CDR3 DNA sequence: TGTGCCAGCAGCGATCCGGGACAGGGTACAGGCGAGCAGTACTTC. V is TRBV7-9 and J is TRBJ2-7; 9 nucleotides match TRBD1. The junction had 11 bases not matched to a gene; V was cut back by 5 bases and J by 6 bases. In germline, CDR1 is SEHNR, CDR2 FQNEAQ (reference sequence). CDR3 length equals 15 residues.

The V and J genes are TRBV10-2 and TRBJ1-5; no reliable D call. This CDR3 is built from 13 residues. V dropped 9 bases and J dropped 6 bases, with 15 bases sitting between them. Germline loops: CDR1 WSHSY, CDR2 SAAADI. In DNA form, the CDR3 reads TGCGCCAGTCAAGGCGGGTTCGGTCAGCCCCAGCATTTT. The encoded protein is CASQGGFGQPQHF.

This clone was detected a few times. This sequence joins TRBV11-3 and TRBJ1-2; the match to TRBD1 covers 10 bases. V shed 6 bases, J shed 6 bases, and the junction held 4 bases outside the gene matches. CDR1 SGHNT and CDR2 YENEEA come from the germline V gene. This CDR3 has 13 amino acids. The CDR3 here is CASRPTGGHGYTF. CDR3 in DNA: TGTGCCAGCAGACCGACAGGGGGCCATGGCTACACCTTC.

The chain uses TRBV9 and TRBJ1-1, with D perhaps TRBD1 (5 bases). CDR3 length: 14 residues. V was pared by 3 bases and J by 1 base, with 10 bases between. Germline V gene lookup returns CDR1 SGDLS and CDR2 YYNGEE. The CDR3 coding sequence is TGTGCCAGCAGCGCACAGGAAGCGAACACTGAAGCTTTCTTT. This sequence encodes CASSAQEANTEAFF. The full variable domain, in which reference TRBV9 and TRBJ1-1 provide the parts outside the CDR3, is DSGVTQTPKHLITATGQRVTLRCSPRSGDLSVYWYQQSLDQGLQFLIQYYNGEERAKGNILERFSAQQFPDLHSELNLSSLELGDSALYFCASSAQEANTEAFFGQGTRLTVV.